The 30 T cell receptor beta chains below were found in one sample sequenced in a study of blood T cell repertoires in COVID-19. The repertoire was sequenced with immunoSEQ multiplex PCR; TCRdb's copy has only in-frame clones and lacks some. Counted here are 200,000 to 250,000 clones, more than 75% occurring once; the ten biggest clones make up more than 6.5%. The specimen was peripheral blood. All receptors derive from an older woman with active or convalescent COVID-19.

J is TRBJ1-1 and V is TRBV19, with no clear D. Trimming left V 6 bases short and J 5 bases short, with 7 bases between. Per germline, CDR1 LNHDA and CDR2 SQIVND (reference sequence). There are 11 residues in the CDR3. CDR3: CASSPRTEAFF. The CDR3 bases are TGTGCCAGTAGCCCGCGAACTGAAGCTTTCTTT.

The J gene is TRBJ2-7, the V gene TRBV7-6; 7 bases are shared with TRBD1. This CDR3 comprises 16 residues. Germline lookup yields CDR1 SGHVS and CDR2 FNYEAQ. After removal of 1 base from V and 2 bases from J, the junction contained 8 bases not matched to a gene. CDR3 in DNA: TGTGCCAGCAGCTTAGAGACAGGGTTGGGCACCTACGAGCAGTACTTC. It specifies CASSLETGLGTYEQYF.

This clone has a single count. The chain combines TRBV7-2 with TRBJ1-5, with TRBD1 as a possible D gene (6 bases). Trimming shortened V by 7 bases and J by 2 bases, and 15 bases separated the two germline ends. Germline loops: CDR1 SGHTA, CDR2 FQGNSA. The CDR3 totals 15 residues. The DNA for the CDR3 is TGTGCCAGCACCCCTACAGGGTCGGGCAATCAGCCCCAGCATTTT. Encoded protein: CASTPTGSGNQPQHF.

This clone was observed a single time. The chain employs TRBV18 and TRBJ2-1; maybe TRBD1 (6 bases). The ends were cut back, 1 base at V and 5 bases at J, with 21 bases in the middle. CDR1 and CDR2 from the germline V gene are KGHSH and LQKENI. This CDR3 has 18 amino acids. The CDR3 DNA is TGTGCCAGCTCACCACTTCTCCCCGCCGGGACATACCACAATGAGCAGTTCTTC. The encoded protein is CASSPLLPAGTYHNEQFF.

This clone has just a few counts. The chain uses TRBV10-1 and TRBJ2-2, with unresolved D. V gave up 4 bases and J gave up 8 bases, with 11 bases separating them. Germline CDR1 and CDR2: WNHNN and SYGVQD (reference sequence). This CDR3 comprises 13 residues. Written as DNA, the CDR3 is TGCGCCAGCAGTGTCGTTGTTACTGGGGAGCTGTTTTTT. This sequence encodes CASSVVVTGELFF.

This sequence joins TRBV12-3 or TRBV12-4 and TRBJ1-1, with D unresolved. The CDR3 runs to 12 residues. V was trimmed by 3 bases and J by 4 bases, leaving 6 bases between them. The CDR3 DNA reads TGTGCCAGCAGTTTGGGAGTCACTGAAGCTTTCTTT. Its translation is CASSLGVTEAFF.

This rearrangement joins TRBV7-9 to TRBJ2-3, with D maybe TRBD2 (5 bases). The CDR3 length is 16 residues. The V end was cut by 5 bases, the J end by 5 bases, with 20 bases between. The germline gives CDR1 SEHNR, CDR2 FQNEAQ (reference sequence). CDR3 sequence reads: CASSPGSLLVKDTQYF. The CDR3 DNA sequence: TGTGCCAGCAGCCCGGGGAGCCTCCTGGTGAAAGATACGCAGTATTTT. Drawing the rest from reference TRBV7-9 and TRBJ2-3, the complete variable domain is DTGVSQNPRHKITKRGQNVTFRCDPISEHNRLYWYRQTLGQGPEFLTYFQNEAQLEKSRLLSDRFSAERPKGSFSTLEIQRTEQGDSAMYLCASSPGSLLVKDTQYFGPGTRLTVL.

V gene TRBV2 combines with J gene TRBJ1-2; 7 nucleotides line up with TRBD1. The CDR3 spans 15 residues. Germline V lookup: CDR1 SNHLY, CDR2 FYNNEI. After removal of 1 base from V and 5 bases from J, the junction contained 7 bases not matched to a gene. The CDR3, as DNA: TGTGCCAGCAGTGAAGGGACAGGTCCTTTTTATGGCTACACCTTC. It translates to CASSEGTGPFYGYTF.

CDR3 sequence (DNA): TGCAGTGCTAGTCCAGGGGCTTCTGCCAAAAACATTCAGTACTTC. Protein product: CSASPGASAKNIQYF. This chain uses TRBV20-1 with TRBJ2-4, with a possible D match to TRBD1 (6 bases). The CDR3 has 15 residues. The V end was cut by 3 bases, the J end by 1 base, with 13 bases between. Germline V gene lookup returns CDR1 DFQATT and CDR2 SNEGSKA (reference sequence).

The rearrangement links TRBV18 to TRBJ1-5; D possibly corresponds to TRBD1 (6 bases). CDR3 size: 14 residues. The V end was cut by 2 bases, the J end by 6 bases, with 11 bases between. From germline, CDR1 is KGHSH and CDR2 LQKENI. CDR3 region: CASSPSGGLQPQHF. CDR3 DNA: TGTGCCAGCTCACCATCCGGGGGGCTTCAGCCCCAGCATTTT.

CDR3 coding DNA: TGCGCCAGCAGCTTGGGGGGCAGTAAAATACAAGAGACCCAGTACTTC. Translated: CASSLGGSKIQETQYF. The chain recombines TRBV5-1 with TRBJ2-5; the D gene is possibly TRBD1 (5 bases). Trimming cost V 0 bases and J 2 bases, with 14 bases left between them. The CDR3 loop spans 16 amino acids. In germline, CDR1 is SGHRS, CDR2 YFSETQ.

This chain connects TRBV6-5 to TRBJ1-2; unclear D gene. The CDR3 loop spans 12 amino acids. V dropped 2 bases and J dropped 8 bases, with 9 bases sitting between them. Germline lookup yields CDR1 MNHEY and CDR2 SVGAGI. CDR3: CASSYDGEGYTF. The CDR3 nucleotides read TGTGCCAGCAGTTACGATGGGGAGGGCTACACCTTC.

V gene TRBV5-5 combines with J gene TRBJ2-7; no reliable D call. V dropped 1 base and J dropped 6 bases, with 5 bases sitting between them. Germline V gives CDR1 SGHKS, CDR2 YYEKEE (reference sequence). The CDR3 has 11 residues. The CDR3 reads CASSLSSEQYF. The DNA for the CDR3 is TGTGCCAGCAGCTTGTCTAGCGAGCAGTACTTC.

The rearrangement uses TRBV7-9 and TRBJ1-1, with D maybe TRBD1 (6 bases). V was shortened by 1 base and J by 3 bases, with 18 bases between the two germline ends. Germline V gene data show CDR1 as SEHNR and CDR2 as FQNEAQ (reference sequence). The CDR3 covers 17 residues. CDR3 sequence reads: CASSLEEMGAGDTEAFF. For the CDR3, the DNA is TGTGCCAGCAGCTTAGAAGAGATGGGGGCAGGGGACACTGAAGCTTTCTTT.

The chain links TRBV6-5 to TRBJ2-5, with a tentative D call TRBD1 (6 bases). Between the trimmed V and J ends, which lost 2 bases and 5 bases, there was a span of 12 bases. This CDR3 region has 14 residues. Germline CDR1 reads MNHEY; CDR2 reads SVGAGI. CDR3 loop: CASSYPPQGETQYF. CDR3 coding DNA: TGTGCCAGCAGTTACCCCCCGCAGGGGGAGACCCAGTACTTC.

The V and J genes are TRBV6-5 and TRBJ2-1, with 10 bases fitting TRBD2. V lost 6 bases to trimming and J lost 15 bases; unmatched junction nucleotides: 14. The CDR3 loop spans 14 amino acids. Germline CDR1 MNHEY, CDR2 SVGAGI. The CDR3 is CASRSRLAGLQAFF. In DNA form, the CDR3 reads TGTGCCAGCAGATCTCGACTAGCGGGCTTACAAGCGTTCTTC.

This clone was observed a handful of times. As DNA, the CDR3 is TGTGCCAGCAGCCCCGGACAGGCAACCGGGGAGCTGTTTTTT. Translation: CASSPGQATGELFF. The rearrangement links TRBV3-1 (or the pseudogene TRBV3-2) to TRBJ2-2; 7 positions agree with TRBD1. Trimming took 4 bases from V and 5 from J; bases not matched to a gene: 4. Per the germline V gene, CDR1 is LGHDT and CDR2 is YNNKEL (reference sequence). The CDR3 covers 14 residues.

The chain employs TRBV5-8 and TRBJ2-2; no clear D. Trimming cost V 7 bases and J 1 base, with 14 bases left between them. Germline V gene lookup returns CDR1 SGHTS and CDR2 YDEGEE. CDR3 size: 15 residues. For the CDR3, the DNA is TGTGCCAGCCCGGTAGAGATCCGGAACACCGGGGAGCTGTTTTTT. As protein: CASPVEIRNTGELFF.

The chain carries TRBV27 and TRBJ1-6, with D possibly being TRBD1 (6 bases). Germline V gives CDR1 MNHEY, CDR2 SMNVEV (reference sequence). CDR3 length equals 15 residues. Trimming removed 2 bases from V and 9 bases from J, with 14 bases in between. This CDR3 is CASSLLGGRGSPLHF. Written as DNA, the CDR3 is TGTGCCAGCAGTTTACTCGGGGGGCGCGGTTCACCCCTCCACTTT.

This chain uses TRBV7-2 with TRBJ1-1; the match to TRBD1 covers 7 bases. This CDR3 is 15 amino acids long. V lost 1 base and J lost 4; bases outside the gene matches: 6. Germline loops: CDR1 SGHTA, CDR2 FQGNSA. The CDR3 bases are TGTGCCAGCAGCTTAGAACAGGGGCTGGGCACTGAAGCTTTCTTT. This gives the protein CASSLEQGLGTEAFF.

The chain joins TRBV21-1 to TRBJ2-2; the D call of TRBD1 is as the table states it, not checked on the DNA. TRBV21-1 is a listed pseudogene. CDR3 length equals 18 residues. The CDR3 sequence is CASSKGCKGARCTGELFF. The CDR3 nucleotides read TGTGCCAGCAGCAAAGGTTGTAAGGGGGCGAGGTGCACCGGGGAGCTGTTTTTT.

V is TRBV24-1 and J is TRBJ2-1, with 7 nucleotides matching TRBD1. The CDR3 is made up of 14 amino acids. J gave up 9 bases and V 5 bases, and 9 bases lay outside the gene matches. Germline V gene lookup returns CDR1 KGHDR and CDR2 SFDVKD. This CDR3 reads CATSAETGMGEQFF. For the CDR3, the DNA is TGTGCCACCAGTGCAGAGACAGGGATGGGTGAGCAGTTCTTC.

V and J are TRBV10-3 and TRBJ1-4, with D possibly TRBD1 on 5 matching bases. The V end was cut by 10 bases, the J end by 6 bases, with 15 bases between. The CDR3 contains 13 residues. Germline CDR1 and CDR2: ENHRY and SYGVKD. This CDR3 is CATTSGLDEKLFF. The CDR3, as DNA: TGTGCCACTACTTCAGGGTTGGATGAAAAACTGTTTTTT.

The chain uses TRBV7-3 and TRBJ2-5; the match to TRBD2 covers 7 bases. V was clipped by 8 bases and J by 5 bases; unmatched bases: 5. The germline CDR1 and CDR2 sequences are SGHTA and FQGTGA. This CDR3 spans 12 amino acids. CDR3 DNA sequence: TGTGCCAGCGGGGTCGGGGGGGAGACCCAGTACTTC. Amino acid sequence: CASGVGGETQYF.

The count of this clone is one. V gene TRBV15 combines with J gene TRBJ1-1, with D unclear. The V gene's germline CDR1 is LNHNV and CDR2 YYDKDF (reference sequence). The V and J ends lost 3 bases and 5 bases respectively, with 7 bases between them. CDR3 length equals 12 residues. CDR3 in DNA: TGTGCCACCAGCAGCCAACAGACTGAAGCTTTCTTT. Its protein product is CATSSQQTEAFF.

The chain joins TRBV5-8 to TRBJ1-2; 7 bases are a match to TRBD1. The CDR3 covers 15 residues. CDR1 SGHTS and CDR2 YDEGEE come from the germline V gene. Trimming cost V 5 bases and J 5 bases; bases outside gene matches: 12. The CDR3 region is CASRYHGQANYGYTF. CDR3 bases: TGTGCCAGCAGGTACCACGGACAGGCAAATTATGGCTACACCTTC.

V gene TRBV3-1 (or the pseudogene TRBV3-2) combines with J gene TRBJ2-7; maybe TRBD2 (6 bases). CDR1 is LGHDT and CDR2 is YNNKEL in the germline V gene (reference sequence). Trimming removed 1 base at V and 4 bases at J, with 14 bases between. The CDR3 covers 15 residues. CDR3 amino acids: CASSQAWDSRYEQYF. Here the CDR3 DNA reads TGTGCCAGCAGCCAAGCCTGGGACTCCAGATACGAGCAGTACTTC.

This chain connects TRBV10-1 to TRBJ1-1; D gene ambiguous. CDR3 length: 12 amino acids. Deletions cut 7 bases from V and 1 base from J, with 7 bases between. Germline CDR1 and CDR2: WNHNN and SYGVQD (reference sequence). This CDR3 is CASTGPNTEAFF. CDR3 nucleotides: TGCGCCAGCACTGGGCCGAACACTGAAGCTTTCTTT.

The chain carries TRBV20-1 and TRBJ1-1, with D possibly being TRBD1 (6 bases). Trimming took 3 bases from V and 1 from J, leaving 15 bases between them. The CDR3 is made up of 15 amino acids. Germline CDR1 reads DFQATT; CDR2 reads SNEGSKA (reference sequence). The CDR3 region is CSASRGAWTNTEAFF. For the CDR3, the DNA is TGCAGTGCTAGTCGGGGGGCATGGACGAACACTGAAGCTTTCTTT.

This clone was found once. The J gene is TRBJ2-1, the V gene TRBV3-1 (or the pseudogene TRBV3-2); D is possibly TRBD2 (6 bases). The CDR3 covers 15 residues. Germline CDR1 reads LGHDT; CDR2 reads YNNKEL (reference sequence). Trimming removed 4 bases from V and 4 bases from J, with 14 bases in between. The CDR3 reads CASSPGTGLYNEQFF. DNA of the CDR3: TGTGCCAGCAGCCCAGGGACTGGTTTATACAATGAGCAGTTCTTC.